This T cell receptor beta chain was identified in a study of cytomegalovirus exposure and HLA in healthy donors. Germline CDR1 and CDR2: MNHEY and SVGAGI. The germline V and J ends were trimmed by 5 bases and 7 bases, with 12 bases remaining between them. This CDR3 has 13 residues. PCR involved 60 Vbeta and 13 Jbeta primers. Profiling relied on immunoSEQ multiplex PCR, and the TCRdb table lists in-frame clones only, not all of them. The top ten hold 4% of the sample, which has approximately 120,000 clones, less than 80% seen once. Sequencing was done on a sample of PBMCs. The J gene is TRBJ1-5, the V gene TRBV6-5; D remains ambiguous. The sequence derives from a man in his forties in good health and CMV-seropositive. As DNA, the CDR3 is TGTGCCAGCAGTCGCGGGGTAGACCAGCCCCAGCATTTT. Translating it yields CASSRGVDQPQHF.